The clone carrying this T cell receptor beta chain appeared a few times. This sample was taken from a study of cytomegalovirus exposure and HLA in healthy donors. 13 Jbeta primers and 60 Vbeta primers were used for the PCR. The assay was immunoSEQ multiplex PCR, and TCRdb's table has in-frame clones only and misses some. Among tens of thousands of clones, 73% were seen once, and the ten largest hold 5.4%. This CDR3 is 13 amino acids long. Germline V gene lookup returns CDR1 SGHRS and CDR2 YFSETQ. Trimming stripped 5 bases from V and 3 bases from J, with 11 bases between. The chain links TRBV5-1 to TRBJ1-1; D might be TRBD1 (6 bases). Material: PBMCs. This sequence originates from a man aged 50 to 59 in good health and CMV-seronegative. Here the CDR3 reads CASRGARDTEAFF. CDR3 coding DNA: TGCGCCAGCAGGGGGGCGCGGGACACTGAAGCTTTCTTT.